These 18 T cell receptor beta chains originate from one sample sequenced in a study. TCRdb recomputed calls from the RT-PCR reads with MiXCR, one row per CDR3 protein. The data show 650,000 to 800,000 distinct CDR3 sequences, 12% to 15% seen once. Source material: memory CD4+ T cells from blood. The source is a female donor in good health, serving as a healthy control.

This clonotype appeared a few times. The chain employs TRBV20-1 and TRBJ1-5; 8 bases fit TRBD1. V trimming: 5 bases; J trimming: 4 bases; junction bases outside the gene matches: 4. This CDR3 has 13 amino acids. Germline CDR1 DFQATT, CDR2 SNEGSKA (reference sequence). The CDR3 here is CSAYTGGNQPQHF. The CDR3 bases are TGCAGTGCTTATACAGGGGGGAATCAGCCCCAGCATTTT.

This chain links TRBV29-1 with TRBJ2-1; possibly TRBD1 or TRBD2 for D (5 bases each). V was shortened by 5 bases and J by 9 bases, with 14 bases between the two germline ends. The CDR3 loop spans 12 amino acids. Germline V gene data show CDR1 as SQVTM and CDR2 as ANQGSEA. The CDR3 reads CSVSEADSEQFF. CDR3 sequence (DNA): TGCAGCGTTTCGGAGGCAGACAGTGAGCAGTTCTTC.

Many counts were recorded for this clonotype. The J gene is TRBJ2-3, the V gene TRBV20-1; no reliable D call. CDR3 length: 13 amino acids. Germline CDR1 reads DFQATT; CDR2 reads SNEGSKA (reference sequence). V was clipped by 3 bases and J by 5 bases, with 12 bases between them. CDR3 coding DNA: TGCAGTGCTAGCGGGCTAGGGCTAGATACGCAGTATTTT. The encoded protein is CSASGLGLDTQYF.

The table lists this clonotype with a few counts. The CDR3, as DNA: TGTGCCAGCAGCCTTATCGGACAGGGCTTTTTTGGCTACACCTTC. Its translation: CASSLIGQGFFGYTF. This rearrangement joins TRBV7-2 to TRBJ1-2; 8 positions agree with TRBD1. In germline, CDR1 is SGHTA, CDR2 FQGNSA. CDR3 length: 15 amino acids. Trimming removed 5 bases from V and 7 bases from J; junction bases left unmatched: 12.

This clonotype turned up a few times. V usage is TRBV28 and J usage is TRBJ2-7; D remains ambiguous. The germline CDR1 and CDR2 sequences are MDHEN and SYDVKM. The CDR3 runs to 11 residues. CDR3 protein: CASAVLGEQYF. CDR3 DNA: TGTGCTTCTGCAGTGCTTGGCGAGCAGTACTTC.

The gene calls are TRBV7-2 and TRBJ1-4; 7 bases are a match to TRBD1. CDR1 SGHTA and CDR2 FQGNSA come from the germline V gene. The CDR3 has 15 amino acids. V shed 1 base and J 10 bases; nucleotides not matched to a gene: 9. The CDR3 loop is CASSLGDRARGKLFF. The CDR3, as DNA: TGTGCCAGCAGCTTAGGAGACAGGGCCCGCGGAAAACTGTTTTTT.

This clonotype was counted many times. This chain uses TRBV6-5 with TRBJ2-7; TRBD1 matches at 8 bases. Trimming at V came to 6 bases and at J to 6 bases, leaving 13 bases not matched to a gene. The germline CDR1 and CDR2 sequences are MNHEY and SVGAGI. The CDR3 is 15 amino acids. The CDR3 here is CASRPNRDRSPEQYF. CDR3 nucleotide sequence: TGTGCCAGCAGACCCAACCGGGACAGGTCACCCGAGCAGTACTTC.

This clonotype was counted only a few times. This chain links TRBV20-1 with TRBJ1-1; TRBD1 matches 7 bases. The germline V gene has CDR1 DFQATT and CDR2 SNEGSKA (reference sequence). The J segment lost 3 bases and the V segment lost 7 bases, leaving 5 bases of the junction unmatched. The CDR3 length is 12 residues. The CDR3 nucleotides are TGCAGTGGTTCAGGGGGATACACTGAAGCTTTCTTT. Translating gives CSGSGGYTEAFF.

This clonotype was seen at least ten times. Written as DNA, the CDR3 is TGCAGCGGGGGAACACAGGGGACCACAGATACGCAGTATTTT. Translated, it gives CSGGTQGTTDTQYF. This rearrangement joins TRBV29-1 to TRBJ2-3; 7 bases map to TRBD1. The trim removed 7 bases at V and 2 bases at J, leaving 9 bases unmatched. Per germline, CDR1 SQVTM and CDR2 ANQGSEA. The CDR3 totals 14 residues.

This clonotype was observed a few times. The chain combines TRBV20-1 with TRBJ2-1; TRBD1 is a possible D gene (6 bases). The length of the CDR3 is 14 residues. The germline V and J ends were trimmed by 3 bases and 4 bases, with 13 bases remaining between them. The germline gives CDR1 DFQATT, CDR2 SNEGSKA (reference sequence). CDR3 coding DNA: TGCAGTGCTAGTACAGGGAGTGGATACAATGAGCAGTTCTTC. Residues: CSASTGSGYNEQFF.

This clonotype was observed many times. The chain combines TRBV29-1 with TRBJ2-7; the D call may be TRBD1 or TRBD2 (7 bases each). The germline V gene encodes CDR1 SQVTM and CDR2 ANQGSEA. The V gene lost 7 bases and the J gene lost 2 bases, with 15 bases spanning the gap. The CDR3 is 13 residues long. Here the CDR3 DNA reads TGCAGCGGGAAGACAGGGACTACCTACGAGCAGTACTTC. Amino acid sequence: CSGKTGTTYEQYF.

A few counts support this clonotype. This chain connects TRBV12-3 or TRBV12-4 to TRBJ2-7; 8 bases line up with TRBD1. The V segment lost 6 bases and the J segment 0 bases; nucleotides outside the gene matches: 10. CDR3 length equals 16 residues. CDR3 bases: TGTGCCAGCAGCTTATTTCGAACAGGGGGCTCCTACGAGCAGTACTTC. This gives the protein CASSLFRTGGSYEQYF.

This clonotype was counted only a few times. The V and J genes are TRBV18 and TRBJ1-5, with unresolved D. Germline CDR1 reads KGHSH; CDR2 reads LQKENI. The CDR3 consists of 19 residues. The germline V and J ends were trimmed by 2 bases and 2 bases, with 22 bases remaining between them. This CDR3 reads CASSPANFGWLEGNQPQHF. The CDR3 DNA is TGTGCCAGCTCACCAGCGAACTTTGGATGGTTGGAAGGCAATCAGCCCCAGCATTTT. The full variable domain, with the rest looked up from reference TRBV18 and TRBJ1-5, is NAGVMQNPRHLVRRRGQEARLRCSPMKGHSHVYWYRQLPEEGLKFMVYLQKENIIDESGMPKERFSAEFPKEGPSILRIQQVVRGDSAAYFCASSPANFGWLEGNQPQHFGDGTRLSIL.

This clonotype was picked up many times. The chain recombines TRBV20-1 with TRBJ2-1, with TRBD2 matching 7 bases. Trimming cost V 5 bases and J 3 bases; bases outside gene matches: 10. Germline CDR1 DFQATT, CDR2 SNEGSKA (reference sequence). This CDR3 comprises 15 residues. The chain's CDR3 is CSALYNSGNYNEQFF. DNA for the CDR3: TGCAGTGCTCTCTACAACAGCGGGAACTACAATGAGCAGTTCTTC.

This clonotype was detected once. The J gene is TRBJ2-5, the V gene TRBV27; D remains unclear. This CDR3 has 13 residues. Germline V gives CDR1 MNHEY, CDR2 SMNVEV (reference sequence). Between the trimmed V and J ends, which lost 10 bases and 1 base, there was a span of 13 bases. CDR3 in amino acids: CATKPRFQETQYF. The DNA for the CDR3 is TGTGCCACCAAGCCTAGATTCCAAGAGACCCAGTACTTC.

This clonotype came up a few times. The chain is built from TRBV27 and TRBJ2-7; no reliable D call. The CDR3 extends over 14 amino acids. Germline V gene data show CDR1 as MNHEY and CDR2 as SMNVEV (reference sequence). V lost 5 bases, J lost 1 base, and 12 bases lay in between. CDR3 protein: CASSLTITSYEQYF. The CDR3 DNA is TGTGCCAGCAGTCTTACCATAACATCCTACGAGCAGTACTTC.

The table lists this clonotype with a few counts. The CDR3 bases are TGTGCCAGCAGCTTAAGTCCTAGGGGGCTAAACGAGCAGTACTTC. Translating gives CASSLSPRGLNEQYF. This chain uses TRBV5-5 with TRBJ2-7, with 7 bases identical to TRBD1. Germline V gene sequence: CDR1 SGHKS, CDR2 YYEKEE (reference sequence). V trimming: 2 bases; J trimming: 5 bases; junction bases outside the gene matches: 10. This CDR3 contains 15 residues.

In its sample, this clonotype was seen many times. The CDR3 DNA is TGTGCCGCGATCAAGAGCGGGAGTCCAGAGACCCAGTACTTC. Translation: CAAIKSGSPETQYF. The chain recombines TRBV6-2 or TRBV6-3 with TRBJ2-5; TRBD2 agrees at 8 bases. The CDR3 is 14 amino acids. Trimming removed 11 bases from V and 4 bases from J; junction bases left unmatched: 12. In germline, CDR1 is MNHEY, CDR2 SVGEGT.